The text below deals with one T cell receptor (beta chain). The antigen is unknown. Libraries of naive CD8 T cells were made from approximately 22,000 to 940,000 sorted cells. They used 10%, 30% or 50% RNA. Trimming took off 8 bases at V and 7 bases at J, with 9 bases between the two ends. CDR1 LNHNV and CDR2 YYDKDF come from the germline V gene (reference sequence). This CDR3 has 11 residues. The data belong to a study of molecular identifiers for immune sequencing clone quantification. General study results and limits: Spiked Jurkat TCR RNA equivalent to one cell reportedly surfaced among approximately 1.1 million naive cells.

Listed TCR primers and previously described methods were used for bulk TCR libraries. One entry per CDR3 protein results from TCRdb running MiXCR on the PCR reads. The sample contains 60,000 to 80,000 distinct CDR3 sequences, roughly 18% of which appear only once. The sequence was collected from a human donor in good health. Some libraries in this study had Jurkat cell RNA spiked in. The material sequenced was naive CD8+ T cells from blood, with Jurkat cell RNA spiked in. Noted subset: FACS-sorted CD8+CD4-CCR7+CD45RA+ naive T cells. The rearrangement joins TRBV15 to TRBJ2-1; no firm D call. This CDR3 reads CATRAGNEQFF. The CDR3 coding sequence is TGTGCCACCCGCGCTGGGAATGAGCAGTTCTTC.